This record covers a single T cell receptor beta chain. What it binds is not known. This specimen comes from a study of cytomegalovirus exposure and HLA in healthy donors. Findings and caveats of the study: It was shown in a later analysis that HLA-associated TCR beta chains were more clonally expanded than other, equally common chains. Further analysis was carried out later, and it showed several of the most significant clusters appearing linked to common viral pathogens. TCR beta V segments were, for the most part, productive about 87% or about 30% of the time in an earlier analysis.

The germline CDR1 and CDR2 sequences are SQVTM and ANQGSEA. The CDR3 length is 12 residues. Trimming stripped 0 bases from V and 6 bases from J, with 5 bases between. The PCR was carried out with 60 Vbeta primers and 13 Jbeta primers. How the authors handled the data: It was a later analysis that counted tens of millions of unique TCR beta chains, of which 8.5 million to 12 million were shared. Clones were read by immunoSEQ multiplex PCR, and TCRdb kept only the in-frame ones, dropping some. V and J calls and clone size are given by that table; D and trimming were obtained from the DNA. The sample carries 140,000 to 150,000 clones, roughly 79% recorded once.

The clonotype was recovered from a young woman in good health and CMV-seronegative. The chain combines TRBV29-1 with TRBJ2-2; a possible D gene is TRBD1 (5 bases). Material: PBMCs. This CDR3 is CSVEEGAGELFF. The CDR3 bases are TGCAGCGTTGAAGAAGGGGCCGGGGAGCTGTTTTTT.